This entry features one T cell receptor (beta chain) sequence. It was with 60 Vbeta and 13 Jbeta primers that the PCR ran. Profiling relied on immunoSEQ multiplex PCR, and the TCRdb table lists in-frame clones only, not all of them. The data show about 190,000 clones, over 60% seen once. These data originate in a study of cytomegalovirus exposure and HLA in healthy donors. The length of the CDR3 is 15 residues. V lost 4 bases to trimming and J lost 2 bases; unmatched junction nucleotides: 8. Germline lookup yields CDR1 SGHNT and CDR2 YENEEA. The clonotype originates from a woman aged 40 to 49 in good health and CMV-seronegative. The sequenced material came from PBMCs. The J gene is TRBJ2-7, the V gene TRBV11-3, with 7 bases fitting TRBD1. This CDR3 reads CASSSPRTGAYEQYF. The CDR3 DNA follows: TGTGCCAGCAGCTCCCCCCGGACAGGAGCCTACGAGCAGTACTTC.